This T cell receptor beta chain came from a study of radiotherapy plus CTLA-4 blockade in lung cancer. This CDR3 has 14 residues. Trimming left V 2 bases short and J 9 bases short, with 14 bases between. From germline, CDR1 is SGHVS and CDR2 FNYEAQ. TCRdb keeps only in-frame clones here, not all; method: immunoSEQ multiplex PCR. The data hold some 90,000 clones, with roughly 87% observed a single time. The chain carries TRBV7-6 and TRBJ2-1; D gene ambiguous. The source of this sequence is a human donor with non-small cell lung cancer who had stable disease on radiotherapy plus ipilimumab. The sample here was peripheral blood, taken from a patient treated with radiotherapy plus ipilimumab. CDR3 coding DNA: TGTGCCAGCAGCTTAATCTCGGATGCCCTTGAGCAGTTCTTC. Its translation: CASSLISDALEQFF.